A selection of T cell receptor beta chains follows, all from one sample in a study of blood T cell repertoires in COVID-19. Repertoires were generated with immunoSEQ multiplex PCR, while TCRdb's copy carries only in-frame clones and drops some. The sample yields hundreds of thousands of clones, approximately 89% seen once. The sample was PBMCs or T cells enriched from blood (not recorded which). These receptors came from a woman aged 40-49 years who had recovered from COVID-19. Both conserved end residues are part of each CDR3. D genes are given only for firm matches. The listing skips clone size in some rows; elsewhere it reads once, few, many or a size class.

d_gene: TRBD1
j_gene: TRBJ2-7
abundance: NA
v_gene: TRBV9
CDR3aa: CASSQEGQANYEQYF
CDR3nt: TGTGCCAGCAGCCAAGAGGGACAGGCGAACTACGAGCAGTACTTC

d_gene: NA
j_gene: TRBJ1-1
abundance: NA
v_gene: TRBV27
CDR3aa: CASSWAGANTEAFF
CDR3nt: TGTGCCAGCAGCTGGGCAGGGGCGAACACTGAAGCTTTCTTT

d_gene: NA
j_gene: TRBJ1-1
abundance: NA
v_gene: TRBV6-1
CDR3aa: CASSEWAVFTEAFF
CDR3nt: TGTGCCAGCAGTGAGTGGGCAGTGTTCACTGAAGCTTTCTTT

d_gene: NA
j_gene: TRBJ1-5
abundance: once
v_gene: TRBV5-6
CDR3aa: CASSRGTPGQPQHF
CDR3nt: TGTGCCAGCAGCCGCGGGACTCCGGGGCAGCCCCAGCATTTT

d_gene: TRBD2
j_gene: TRBJ2-7
abundance: NA
v_gene: TRBV11-3
CDR3aa: CASSPGTSVSYEQYF
CDR3nt: TGTGCCAGCAGCCCCGGGACTAGCGTGTCCTACGAGCAGTACTTC

d_gene: NA
j_gene: TRBJ1-2
abundance: once
v_gene: TRBV27
CDR3aa: CASSRQSNYGYTF
CDR3nt: TGTGCCAGCAGTAGACAGTCTAACTATGGCTACACCTTC

d_gene: TRBD1
j_gene: TRBJ2-2
abundance: NA
v_gene: TRBV28
CDR3aa: CASRAGGETGELFF
CDR3nt: TGTGCCAGCCGGGCAGGGGGCGAAACCGGGGAGCTGTTTTTT

d_gene: NA
j_gene: TRBJ1-6
abundance: NA
v_gene: TRBV15
CDR3aa: CATSRDYPRPNSPLHF
CDR3nt: TGTGCCACCAGCAGAGACTACCCCAGGCCAAATTCACCCCTCCACTTT

d_gene: TRBD2
j_gene: TRBJ2-5
abundance: NA
v_gene: TRBV10-3
CDR3aa: CASSSGGASSKETQYF
CDR3nt: TGTGCCAGCTCTAGCGGGGGGGCCTCCTCTAAAGAGACCCAGTACTTC

d_gene: TRBD1
j_gene: TRBJ2-7
abundance: NA
v_gene: TRBV3-1/TRBV3-2
CDR3aa: CASSQDPETGFAVYEQYF
CDR3nt: TGTGCCAGCAGCCAAGACCCTGAGACAGGGTTTGCAGTCTACGAGCAGTACTTC

d_gene: TRBD1
j_gene: TRBJ1-2
abundance: NA
v_gene: TRBV6-5
CDR3aa: CASSYLRQGFGYTF
CDR3nt: TGTGCCAGCAGTTACCTAAGACAGGGTTTTGGCTACACCTTC

d_gene: TRBD2
j_gene: TRBJ2-7
abundance: NA
v_gene: TRBV7-2
CDR3aa: CASSPLAGVYEQYF
CDR3nt: TGTGCCAGCAGCCCCCTAGCGGGAGTCTACGAGCAGTACTTC

d_gene: TRBD1
j_gene: TRBJ1-1
abundance: NA
v_gene: TRBV6-5
CDR3aa: CASTRDSKSTEAFF
CDR3nt: TGTGCCAGCACCCGGGACAGTAAATCGACTGAAGCTTTCTTT

d_gene: NA
j_gene: TRBJ1-1
abundance: NA
v_gene: TRBV9
CDR3aa: CASSARTGQGTEAFF
CDR3nt: TGTGCCAGCAGCGCCCGGACGGGCCAGGGAACTGAAGCTTTCTTT

d_gene: TRBD2
j_gene: TRBJ2-1
abundance: NA
v_gene: TRBV9
CDR3aa: CASSPIAGVYNEQFF
CDR3nt: TGTGCCAGCAGCCCTATAGCGGGGGTGTACAATGAGCAGTTCTTC

d_gene: TRBD2
j_gene: TRBJ2-1
abundance: NA
v_gene: TRBV6-4
CDR3aa: CASSLREWMGEQFF
CDR3nt: TGTGCCAGCAGTTTGCGGGAGTGGATGGGTGAGCAGTTCTTC

d_gene: TRBD1
j_gene: TRBJ2-1
abundance: NA
v_gene: TRBV6-1
CDR3aa: CASSEPIPRTGPYSYNEQFF
CDR3nt: TGTGCCAGCAGTGAACCCATACCGCGGACAGGACCCTACTCCTACAATGAGCAGTTCTTC

d_gene: NA
j_gene: TRBJ2-2
abundance: NA
v_gene: TRBV27
CDR3aa: CASSDYSSSVGGELFF
CDR3nt: TGTGCCAGCAGTGACTACTCCTCTTCCGTCGGCGGGGAGCTGTTTTTT

d_gene: TRBD2
j_gene: TRBJ2-3
abundance: once
v_gene: TRBV29-1
CDR3aa: CSVDGLAGKTDTQYF
CDR3nt: TGCAGCGTTGATGGGTTAGCGGGAAAAACAGATACGCAGTATTTT

d_gene: TRBD2
j_gene: TRBJ2-6
abundance: NA
v_gene: TRBV11-3
CDR3aa: CASSYGGTGANVLTF
CDR3nt: TGTGCCAGCAGCTACGGGGGGACTGGGGCCAACGTCCTGACTTTC

d_gene: TRBD1
j_gene: TRBJ1-1
abundance: NA
v_gene: TRBV15
CDR3aa: CATSRDQMRQGQDEAFF
CDR3nt: TGTGCCACCAGCAGAGATCAGATGAGACAGGGTCAGGATGAAGCTTTCTTT

d_gene: NA
j_gene: TRBJ1-5
abundance: NA
v_gene: TRBV19
CDR3aa: CASSMGGLGNQPQHF
CDR3nt: TGTGCCAGTAGTATGGGGGGGCTAGGTAATCAGCCCCAGCATTTT

d_gene: TRBD1
j_gene: TRBJ1-5
abundance: NA
v_gene: TRBV6-2/TRBV6-3
CDR3aa: CASSPTGDNQPQHF
CDR3nt: TGTGCCAGCAGTCCGACAGGGGACAATCAGCCCCAGCATTTT

d_gene: TRBD1
j_gene: TRBJ1-2
abundance: NA
v_gene: TRBV7-2
CDR3aa: CASSFRQGALYYGYTF
CDR3nt: TGTGCCAGCAGCTTCAGACAGGGGGCATTGTACTATGGCTACACCTTC

d_gene: TRBD2
j_gene: TRBJ2-3
abundance: NA
v_gene: TRBV28
CDR3aa: CASSLRRGVTDTQYF
CDR3nt: TGTGCCAGCAGTTTAAGGCGGGGGGTCACAGATACGCAGTATTTT

d_gene: NA
j_gene: TRBJ1-3
abundance: NA
v_gene: TRBV7-2
CDR3aa: CASSLVVRDIGNTIYF
CDR3nt: TGTGCCAGCAGCTTAGTGGTCAGGGATATTGGAAACACCATATATTTT

d_gene: NA
j_gene: TRBJ2-2
abundance: NA
v_gene: TRBV30
CDR3aa: CAWQGLRELFF
CDR3nt: TGTGCCTGGCAGGGTTTACGGGAGCTGTTTTTT

d_gene: NA
j_gene: TRBJ2-7
abundance: NA
v_gene: TRBV10-3
CDR3aa: CAISDSEWSSYEQYF
CDR3nt: TGTGCCATCAGTGATTCGGAATGGAGCTCCTACGAGCAGTACTTC

d_gene: NA
j_gene: TRBJ2-7
abundance: NA
v_gene: TRBV4-1
CDR3aa: CASSPPGTSSLAYEQYF
CDR3nt: TGCGCCAGCAGCCCACCCGGGACTTCCTCCTTGGCCTACGAGCAGTACTTC

d_gene: NA
j_gene: TRBJ2-7
abundance: NA
v_gene: TRBV27
CDR3aa: CASTSQGSYEQYF
CDR3nt: TGTGCCAGCACCTCACAGGGTTCCTACGAGCAGTACTTC

d_gene: TRBD1
j_gene: TRBJ2-7
abundance: NA
v_gene: TRBV11-3
CDR3aa: CASSVGQGYEQYF
CDR3nt: TGTGCCAGCAGCGTCGGACAGGGCTACGAGCAGTACTTC

d_gene: TRBD2
j_gene: TRBJ2-1
abundance: NA
v_gene: TRBV10-1
CDR3aa: CASSERGLAGGRTYNEQFF
CDR3nt: TGCGCCAGCAGTGAGCGAGGACTAGCGGGAGGGCGGACCTACAATGAGCAGTTCTTC

d_gene: TRBD1
j_gene: TRBJ1-6
abundance: NA
v_gene: TRBV19
CDR3aa: CASSILSRQGGNSPLHF
CDR3nt: TGTGCCAGTAGTATACTAAGCCGACAGGGGGGTAATTCACCCCTCCACTTT

d_gene: TRBD1
j_gene: TRBJ1-4
abundance: NA
v_gene: TRBV18
CDR3aa: CASSPPGAGGHEKLFF
CDR3nt: TGTGCCAGCTCACCACCGGGTGCAGGGGGCCATGAAAAACTGTTTTTT

d_gene: TRBD1
j_gene: TRBJ1-3
abundance: NA
v_gene: TRBV27
CDR3aa: CASSSGDRGPGNTIYF
CDR3nt: TGTGCCAGCAGTTCTGGGGACAGGGGACCTGGAAACACCATATATTTT

d_gene: NA
j_gene: TRBJ2-1
abundance: NA
v_gene: TRBV19
CDR3aa: CASSIAVEDEQFF
CDR3nt: TGTGCCAGTAGTATAGCAGTTGAGGATGAGCAGTTCTTC

d_gene: TRBD2
j_gene: TRBJ2-2
abundance: NA
v_gene: TRBV7-3
CDR3aa: CASSLGLAGATGELFF
CDR3nt: TGTGCCAGCAGCCTGGGACTAGCGGGTGCCACCGGGGAGCTGTTTTTT

d_gene: TRBD1
j_gene: TRBJ1-2
abundance: NA
v_gene: TRBV7-9
CDR3aa: CASSLEDRVSGGYTF
CDR3nt: TGTGCCAGCAGCTTAGAGGACAGGGTGAGCGGTGGCTACACCTTC

d_gene: NA
j_gene: TRBJ2-5
abundance: NA
v_gene: TRBV30
CDR3aa: CAWSVSGSETQYF
CDR3nt: TGTGCCTGGAGTGTATCGGGTTCGGAGACCCAGTACTTC

d_gene: TRBD1
j_gene: TRBJ2-7
abundance: NA
v_gene: TRBV4-3
CDR3aa: CASSRDSRSYEQYF
CDR3nt: TGCGCCAGCAGCCGGGACAGTAGATCCTACGAGCAGTACTTC

d_gene: TRBD1
j_gene: TRBJ1-1
abundance: NA
v_gene: TRBV7-3
CDR3aa: CASSLEGGRNTEAFF
CDR3nt: TGTGCCAGCAGCTTAGAAGGGGGCCGGAACACTGAAGCTTTCTTT

d_gene: NA
j_gene: TRBJ2-7
abundance: NA
v_gene: TRBV5-6
CDR3aa: CASSSRNYEQYF
CDR3nt: TGTGCCAGCAGCTCCAGGAACTACGAGCAGTACTTC

d_gene: NA
j_gene: TRBJ1-6
abundance: NA
v_gene: TRBV2
CDR3aa: CASSAGSSYNSPLHF
CDR3nt: TGTGCCAGCAGTGCGGGGAGCTCCTATAATTCACCCCTCCACTTT

d_gene: TRBD2
j_gene: TRBJ2-1
abundance: NA
v_gene: TRBV19
CDR3aa: CASSHLGLALSNEQFF
CDR3nt: TGTGCCAGTAGTCACCTAGGACTAGCCCTATCTAATGAGCAGTTCTTC

d_gene: NA
j_gene: TRBJ1-1
abundance: NA
v_gene: TRBV3-1/TRBV3-2
CDR3aa: CASSQGQGLLKTEAFF
CDR3nt: TGTGCCAGCAGCCAAGGCCAGGGGTTGTTGAAAACTGAAGCTTTCTTT

d_gene: NA
j_gene: TRBJ1-5
abundance: NA
v_gene: TRBV18
CDR3aa: CASSPQGGNQPQHF
CDR3nt: TGTGCCAGCTCTCCACAGGGAGGGAATCAGCCCCAGCATTTT

d_gene: TRBD1
j_gene: TRBJ2-7
abundance: NA
v_gene: TRBV9
CDR3aa: CASSVGGQGAYEQYF
CDR3nt: TGTGCCAGCAGCGTAGGAGGACAGGGTGCCTACGAGCAGTACTTC

d_gene: NA
j_gene: TRBJ1-2
abundance: NA
v_gene: TRBV6-1
CDR3aa: CASSEGAGIYGYTF
CDR3nt: TGTGCCAGCAGTGAAGGCGCGGGGATCTATGGCTACACCTTC

d_gene: NA
j_gene: TRBJ2-5
abundance: NA
v_gene: TRBV11-2
CDR3aa: CASSFPSETGGSQYF
CDR3nt: TGTGCCAGCAGCTTCCCTTCGGAGACAGGCGGGTCCCAGTACTTC

d_gene: TRBD2
j_gene: TRBJ2-5
abundance: NA
v_gene: TRBV3-1/TRBV3-2
CDR3aa: CASSRVTSGSVETQYF
CDR3nt: TGTGCCAGCAGCCGCGTGACTAGCGGGAGCGTCGAGACCCAGTACTTC

d_gene: TRBD2
j_gene: TRBJ2-7
abundance: NA
v_gene: TRBV11-3
CDR3aa: CASSFLRLAGNEQYF
CDR3nt: TGTGCCAGCAGCTTTTTAAGACTAGCGGGAAACGAGCAGTACTTC

d_gene: TRBD2
j_gene: TRBJ2-1
abundance: once
v_gene: TRBV3-1/TRBV3-2
CDR3aa: CASSQDRALATRNEQFF
CDR3nt: TGTGCCAGCAGCCAAGATAGGGCACTAGCGACTAGAAATGAGCAGTTCTTC

d_gene: NA
j_gene: TRBJ2-3
abundance: NA
v_gene: TRBV7-9
CDR3aa: CASSPDFAPQYF
CDR3nt: TGTGCCAGCAGCCCTGACTTCGCGCCGCAGTATTTT

d_gene: NA
j_gene: TRBJ2-5
abundance: NA
v_gene: TRBV27
CDR3aa: CASQGSYQETQYF
CDR3nt: TGTGCCAGCCAGGGAAGTTACCAAGAGACCCAGTACTTC

d_gene: NA
j_gene: TRBJ2-1
abundance: NA
v_gene: TRBV4-1
CDR3aa: CASSQILASGNEQFF
CDR3nt: TGCGCCAGCAGCCAAATACTAGCATCGGGGAATGAGCAGTTCTTC

d_gene: TRBD1
j_gene: TRBJ1-2
abundance: NA
v_gene: TRBV28
CDR3aa: CASSDTGTGSPYGYTF
CDR3nt: TGTGCCAGCAGTGATACCGGGACAGGGAGTCCTTATGGCTACACCTTC